This T cell receptor (beta chain) was recovered during a study of T cell responses to AZD1222 COVID-19 vaccine. Notes on this clone: As yet, its antigen is unknown.

The study's findings and limits: Nearly half of the spike-specific TCRs reportedly recognize variant regions that carry no mutations. Clonal diversity may have been underestimated, and the donors were mostly white British, with more females than males.

Only in-frame clones appear in the TCRdb table, and some are missing; sequencing was by immunoSEQ multiplex PCR. Among over 100,000 clones listed, approximately 88% were seen once. The germline gives CDR1 SGHRS, CDR2 YFSETQ. The CDR3 is 18 amino acids. The V end lost 0 bases, the J end lost 2 bases, and 17 bases lay between the germline ends. The genes are TRBV5-1 and TRBJ2-2, with D possibly matching TRBD2 (5 bases). The source was peripheral blood, collected on day 0 of AZD1222 vaccination. The receptor's source is an adult in good health. The CDR3 coding sequence is TGCGCCAGCAGCTTGGCCCCAGTCGGAGCGGCTAACACCGGGGAGCTGTTTTTT. It specifies CASSLAPVGAANTGELFF.